One sample yielded the 6 T cell receptor beta chains listed below, sequenced in a study of T cells after yellow fever vaccination. TCRdb reanalysed the 5' RACE reads using MiXCR and keeps one entry per CDR3 protein. Of some 320,000 distinct CDR3 sequences listed, about 10% are singletons. Sequenced material: CD4+ T cells sorted from PBMCs, taken 45 days after the yellow fever booster vaccination. These receptors came from a man aged 18 to 29 who received the YFV17D yellow fever vaccine.

This clonotype came up a few times. The chain employs TRBV3-1 and TRBJ2-7; 7 bases line up with TRBD1. Looked up from germline, CDR1 is LGHDT and CDR2 is YNNKEL (reference sequence). The CDR3 sequence is 15 residues long. V lost 4 bases to trimming and J lost 1 base; unmatched junction nucleotides: 7. In nucleotides, the CDR3 is TGTGCCAGCAGCCCAAAGACAGGGTGGTCCTACGAGCAGTACTTC. It is translated as CASSPKTGWSYEQYF.

The chain links TRBV10-2 to TRBJ2-7; TRBD1 is a possible D gene (6 bases). CDR3 length equals 13 residues. The V end was cut by 6 bases, the J end by 1 base, with 10 bases between. Germline loops: CDR1 WSHSY, CDR2 SAAADI. The CDR3 DNA reads TGCGCCAGCAGGCAGGGGAGATCCTACGAGCAGTACGTC. Translated, it gives CASRQGRSYEQYV.

This rearrangement joins TRBV28 to TRBJ2-7; a possible D gene is TRBD2 (6 bases). CDR3 length: 15 amino acids. With 8 bases removed from V and 3 bases from J, the gap between germline ends came to 20 bases. The germline V gene has CDR1 MDHEN and CDR2 SYDVKM. The CDR3 is CASRRSGTSLYEQYV. CDR3 DNA sequence: TGTGCCAGCCGTCGATCGGGGACTTCCCTCTACGAGCAGTACGTC.

This clonotype was found a few times. This chain uses TRBV6-5 with TRBJ2-7; 9 bases match TRBD2. The CDR3 totals 14 residues. V dropped 6 bases and J dropped 5; count of bases not matched to a gene: 8. CDR1 is MNHEY and CDR2 is SVGAGI in the germline V gene. CDR3 region: CASSLAGRRDEQYV. The DNA for the CDR3 is TGTGCCAGCAGCCTAGCGGGGCGGAGGGACGAGCAGTACGTC.

This clonotype was detected a few times. This rearrangement joins TRBV5-4 to TRBJ2-5; D may be TRBD1 (7 bases). V dropped 5 bases and J dropped 1 base, with 12 bases sitting between them. The CDR3 runs to 14 residues. Germline CDR1 and CDR2: SGHNT and YYREEE (reference sequence). The CDR3 sequence: CASRGGQPQETQYF. The CDR3 nucleotides are TGTGCCAGCAGGGGGGGACAGCCCCAAGAGACCCAGTACTTC.

This clonotype was counted between two and nine times. The chain links TRBV12-3 or TRBV12-4 to TRBJ1-6, with 8 bases matching TRBD1. The CDR3 has 15 amino acids. The J segment lost 9 bases and the V segment lost 8 bases, leaving 12 bases of the junction unmatched. The chain's CDR3 is CASSLQGEFGSPLHF. CDR3 nucleotides: TGTGCCAGCTCACTACAGGGGGAATTTGGTTCACCCCTCCACTTT.